The text below deals with one T cell receptor (beta chain). Its cognate antigen is unknown. CDR1 is SGDLS and CDR2 is YYNGEE in the germline V gene. Between the trimmed V and J ends, which lost 1 base and 0 bases, there was a span of 13 bases. The CDR3 is 16 amino acids. This record comes from a study of cytomegalovirus exposure and HLA in healthy donors. Findings and caveats of the study: A later analysis linked a missense variant in DCLRE1C to the trimming of TCR beta V and J genes.

13 Jbeta primers and 60 Vbeta primers were used for the PCR. Data came from immunoSEQ multiplex PCR; TCRdb stores just in-frame clones and leaves some out. The data show roughly 80,000 clones, approximately 62% seen once. The chain couples TRBV9 to TRBJ2-5; weak D call: TRBD1 (6 bases). The clonotype was recovered from a male donor in good health and CMV-seropositive. The specimen sequenced was PBMCs. CDR3 sequence: CASSVTGRLNQETQYF. The DNA of the CDR3 is TGTGCCAGCAGCGTAACAGGGCGGCTCAACCAAGAGACCCAGTACTTC. The variable domain in full, with the rest retrieved from reference TRBV9 and TRBJ2-5, is DSGVTQTPKHLITATGQRVTLRCSPRSGDLSVYWYQQSLDQGLQFLIQYYNGEERAKGNILERFSAQQFPDLHSELNLSSLELGDSALYFCASSVTGRLNQETQYFGPGTRLLVL.